The entry below describes one TCR beta chain. Its antigen is not identified. The PCR had 60 Vbeta and 13 Jbeta primers. Clones were sequenced by immunoSEQ multiplex PCR, and TCRdb holds only the in-frame ones, with some missing. The profile shows 100,000 to 150,000 clones, roughly 70% of them singletons. This CDR3 comprises 16 residues. CDR1 LGHNA and CDR2 YSLEER come from the germline V gene. After removal of 1 base from V and 1 base from J, the junction contained 2 bases not matched to a gene. The sample originates from a study of cytomegalovirus exposure and HLA in healthy donors. Points from the study as a whole: Cytomegalovirus-associated TCR beta chains were listed, numbering 150 to 200.

V gene TRBV4-3 combines with J gene TRBJ1-1, with TRBD1 matching 11 bases. The clonotype originates from a woman in her thirties or forties in good health and CMV-seronegative. The sequenced material came from PBMCs. CDR3 bases: TGCGCCAGCAGCCAAGGGGACAGGGGGACGAACACTGAAGCTTTCTTT. It encodes CASSQGDRGTNTEAFF.